This is a list of T cell receptor beta chains from one sample in a study of cytomegalovirus exposure and HLA in healthy donors. Some clones are missing from TCRdb's copy, which holds only in-frame ones; the method was immunoSEQ multiplex PCR. This sample lists 60,000 to 75,000 clones; its ten largest clones have more than 1.5%. Sequenced sample: PBMCs. The receptors were gathered from a woman aged 25 to 45 in good health and CMV-seronegative. Both conserved end residues are part of each CDR3. A D gene is named only where the DNA matches it firmly.

v_gene: TRBV9; d_gene: TRBD2; j_gene: TRBJ2-2; CDR3aa: CASSATGTSGNTGELFF; CDR3nt: TGTGCCAGCAGCGCGACCGGGACTAGCGGAAACACCGGGGAGCTGTTTTTT
v_gene: TRBV2; d_gene: .; j_gene: TRBJ1-1; CDR3aa: CASSLEGGNTEAFF; CDR3nt: TGTGCCAGCAGCCTCGAAGGGGGTAACACTGAAGCTTTCTTT
v_gene: TRBV28; d_gene: TRBD1; j_gene: TRBJ2-7; CDR3aa: CASSRTGNEQYF; CDR3nt: TGTGCCAGCAGCCGGACAGGGAACGAGCAGTACTTC
v_gene: TRBV7-9; d_gene: .; j_gene: TRBJ2-3; CDR3aa: CASSFGGADTQYF; CDR3nt: TGTGCCAGCAGCTTCGGGGGAGCTGATACGCAGTATTTT
v_gene: TRBV7-9; d_gene: .; j_gene: TRBJ2-3; CDR3aa: CASSLIGGPGDTQYF; CDR3nt: TGTGCCAGCAGCTTAATAGGAGGGCCAGGTGATACGCAGTATTTT
v_gene: TRBV6-5; d_gene: .; j_gene: TRBJ1-5; CDR3aa: CASRYQGSGNQPQHF; CDR3nt: TGTGCCAGCAGGTACCAGGGGTCTGGCAATCAGCCCCAGCATTTT
v_gene: TRBV4-2; d_gene: .; j_gene: TRBJ2-7; CDR3aa: CASSQDRGYEQYF; CDR3nt: TGTGCCAGCAGCCAAGACAGGGGATACGAGCAGTACTTC
v_gene: TRBV18; d_gene: TRBD1; j_gene: TRBJ1-5; CDR3aa: CASSPGQGLQPQHF; CDR3nt: TGTGCCAGCTCACCCGGACAGGGTCTACAGCCCCAGCATTTT
v_gene: TRBV5-1; d_gene: TRBD1; j_gene: TRBJ2-2; CDR3aa: CASSVGQPTGELFF; CDR3nt: TGCGCCAGCAGCGTGGGACAGCCCACCGGGGAGCTGTTTTTT
v_gene: TRBV4-1; d_gene: .; j_gene: TRBJ2-1; CDR3aa: CASSQKPLATSYNEQFF; CDR3nt: TGCGCCAGCAGCCAAAAACCCCTAGCGACCTCCTACAATGAGCAGTTCTTC
v_gene: TRBV7-2; d_gene: TRBD1; j_gene: TRBJ1-5; CDR3aa: CASSEGQYSNQPQHF; CDR3nt: TGTGCCAGCAGCGAGGGACAGTATAGCAATCAGCCCCAGCATTTT
v_gene: TRBV18; d_gene: .; j_gene: TRBJ1-4; CDR3aa: CASSPLATDEKLFF; CDR3nt: TGTGCCAGCTCACCACTCGCCACTGATGAAAAACTGTTTTTT
v_gene: TRBV12-2; d_gene: .; j_gene: TRBJ1-1; CDR3aa: CASRKWTDMNTEAFF; CDR3nt: TGTGCAAGTCGCAAATGGACAGACATGAACACTGAAGCTTTCTTT